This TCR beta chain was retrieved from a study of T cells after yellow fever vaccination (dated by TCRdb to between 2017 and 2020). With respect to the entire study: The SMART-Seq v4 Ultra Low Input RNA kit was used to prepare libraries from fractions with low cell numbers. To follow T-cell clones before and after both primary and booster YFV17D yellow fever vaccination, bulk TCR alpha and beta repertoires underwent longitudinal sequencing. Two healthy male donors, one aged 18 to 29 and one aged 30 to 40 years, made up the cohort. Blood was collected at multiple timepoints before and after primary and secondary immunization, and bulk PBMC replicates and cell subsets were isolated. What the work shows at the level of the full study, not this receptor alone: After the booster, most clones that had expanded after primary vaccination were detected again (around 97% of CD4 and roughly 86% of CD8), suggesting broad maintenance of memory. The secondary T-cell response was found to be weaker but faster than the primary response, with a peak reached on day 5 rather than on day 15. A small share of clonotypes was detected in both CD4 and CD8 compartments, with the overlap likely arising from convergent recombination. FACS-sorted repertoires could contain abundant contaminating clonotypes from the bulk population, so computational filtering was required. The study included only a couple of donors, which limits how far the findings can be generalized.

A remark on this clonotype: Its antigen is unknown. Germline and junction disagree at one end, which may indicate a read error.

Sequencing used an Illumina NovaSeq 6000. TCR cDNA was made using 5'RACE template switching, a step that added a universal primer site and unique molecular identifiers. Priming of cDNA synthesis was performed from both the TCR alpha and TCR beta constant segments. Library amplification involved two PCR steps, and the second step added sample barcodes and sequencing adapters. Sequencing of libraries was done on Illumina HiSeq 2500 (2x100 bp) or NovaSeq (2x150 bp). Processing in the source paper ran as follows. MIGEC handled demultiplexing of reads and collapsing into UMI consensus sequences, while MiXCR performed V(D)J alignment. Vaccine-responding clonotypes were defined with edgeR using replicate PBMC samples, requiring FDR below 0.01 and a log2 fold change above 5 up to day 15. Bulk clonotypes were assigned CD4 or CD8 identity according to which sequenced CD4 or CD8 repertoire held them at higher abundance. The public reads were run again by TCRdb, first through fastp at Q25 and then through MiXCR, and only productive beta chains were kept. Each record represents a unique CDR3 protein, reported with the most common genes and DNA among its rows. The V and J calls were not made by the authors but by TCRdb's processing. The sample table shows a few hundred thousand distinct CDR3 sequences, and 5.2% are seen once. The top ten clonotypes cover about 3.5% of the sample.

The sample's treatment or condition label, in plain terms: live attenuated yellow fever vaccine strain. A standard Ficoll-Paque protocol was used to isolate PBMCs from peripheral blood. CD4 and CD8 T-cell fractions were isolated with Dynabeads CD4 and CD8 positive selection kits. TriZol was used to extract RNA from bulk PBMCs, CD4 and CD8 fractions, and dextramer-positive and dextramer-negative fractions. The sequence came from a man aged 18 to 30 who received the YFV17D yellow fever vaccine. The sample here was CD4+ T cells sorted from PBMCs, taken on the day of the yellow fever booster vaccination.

The DNA is as follows: TGCGTCAGCAGCCAACGGAGTCGTGGCGGTAGGGAGGACTACACCTTC. It codes for CVSSQRSRGGREDYTF. This receptor chain uses TRBV4-1 and TRBJ1-2; too little of a D gene remains to name it. The CDR3 runs 16 amino acids, cysteine and phenylalanine included. The sequence is cut down to CDR3 DNA, 48 bases in frame from base 1. The germline V gene yields MGHRA for CDR1 and YSYEKL for CDR2.